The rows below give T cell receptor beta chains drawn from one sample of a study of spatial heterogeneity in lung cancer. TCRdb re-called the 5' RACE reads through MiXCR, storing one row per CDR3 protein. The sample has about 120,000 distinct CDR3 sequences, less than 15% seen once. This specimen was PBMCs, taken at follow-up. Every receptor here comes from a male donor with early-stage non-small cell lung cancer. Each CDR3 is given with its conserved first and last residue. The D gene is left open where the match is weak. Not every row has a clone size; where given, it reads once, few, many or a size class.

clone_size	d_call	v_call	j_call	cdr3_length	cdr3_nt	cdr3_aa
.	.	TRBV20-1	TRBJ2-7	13	TGCAGTGCTAGAGATGGAGGGGGAGGCGAGCAGTACTTC	CSARDGGGGEQYF
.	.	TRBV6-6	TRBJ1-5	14	TGTGCCAGCACCCCACCGGACAGCTATCAGCCCCAGCATTTT	CASTPPDSYQPQHF
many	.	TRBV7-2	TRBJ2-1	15	TGTGCCAGCAGGCCTCCCAGACAGATCTACAATGAGCAGTTCTTC	CASRPPRQIYNEQFF
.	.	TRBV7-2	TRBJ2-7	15	TGTGCCAGCAGCTTGGGGGCGGTGAGCTCCTACGAGCAGTACTTC	CASSLGAVSSYEQYF
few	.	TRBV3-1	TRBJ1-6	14	TGTGCCAGCAGCCAAGTTGGAGTTTCCTCACCCCTCCACTTT	CASSQVGVSSPLHF
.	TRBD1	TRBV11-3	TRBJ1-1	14	TGTGCCAGCAGCAAGACAGGGGGTAACACTGAAGCTTTCTTT	CASSKTGGNTEAFF
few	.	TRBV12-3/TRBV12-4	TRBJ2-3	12	TGTGCCACCGGGGTAGTGGCAGATACGCAGTATTTT	CATGVVADTQYF
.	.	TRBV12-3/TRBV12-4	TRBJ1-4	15	TGTGCCAGCAGACACCGGGGCGCTGCTAATGAAAAACTGTTTTTT	CASRHRGAANEKLFF
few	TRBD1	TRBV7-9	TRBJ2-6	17	TGTGCCAGCAGCATTGGACAGGGGGTCACTGGGGCCAACGTCCTGACTTTC	CASSIGQGVTGANVLTF
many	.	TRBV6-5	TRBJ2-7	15	TGTGCCAGCAGCTCTTTGACACAGTCGCTCTACGAGCAGTACTTC	CASSSLTQSLYEQYF
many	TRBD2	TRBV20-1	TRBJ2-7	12	TGCAGTGCTACGGGACTAGCGGGGAGGCAGTACTTC	CSATGLAGRQYF